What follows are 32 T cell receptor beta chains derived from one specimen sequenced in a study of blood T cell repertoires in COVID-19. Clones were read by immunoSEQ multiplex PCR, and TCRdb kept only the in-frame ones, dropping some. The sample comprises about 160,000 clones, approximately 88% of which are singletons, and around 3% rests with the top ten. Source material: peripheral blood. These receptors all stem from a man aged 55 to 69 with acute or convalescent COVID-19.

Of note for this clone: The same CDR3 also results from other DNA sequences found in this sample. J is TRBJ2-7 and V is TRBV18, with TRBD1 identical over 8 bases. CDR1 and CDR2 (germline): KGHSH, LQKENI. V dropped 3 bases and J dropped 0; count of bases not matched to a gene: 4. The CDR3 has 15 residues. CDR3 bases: TGTGCCAGCTCACCGAGACAGGGGAGCTCCTACGAGCAGTACTTC. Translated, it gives CASSPRQGSSYEQYF.

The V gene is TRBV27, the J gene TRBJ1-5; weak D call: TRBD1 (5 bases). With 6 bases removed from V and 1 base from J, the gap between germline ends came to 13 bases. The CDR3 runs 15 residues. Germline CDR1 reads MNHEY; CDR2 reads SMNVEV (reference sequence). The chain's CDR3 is CASRGGGGSNQPQHF. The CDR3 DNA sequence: TGTGCCAGCAGGGGGGGTGGTGGGAGCAATCAGCCCCAGCATTTT.

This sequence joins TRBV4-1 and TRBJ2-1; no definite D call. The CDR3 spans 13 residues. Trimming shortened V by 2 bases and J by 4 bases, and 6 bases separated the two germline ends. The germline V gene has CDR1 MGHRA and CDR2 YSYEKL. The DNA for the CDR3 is TGCGCCAGCAGCCAAAACAGATACAATGAGCAGTTCTTC. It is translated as CASSQNRYNEQFF.

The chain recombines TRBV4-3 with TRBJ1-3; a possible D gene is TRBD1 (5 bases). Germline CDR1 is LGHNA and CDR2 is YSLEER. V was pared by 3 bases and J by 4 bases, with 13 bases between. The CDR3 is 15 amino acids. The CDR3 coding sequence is TGCGCCAGCAGCCAGCGGGGGTCGCACGGAAACACCATATATTTT. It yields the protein CASSQRGSHGNTIYF.

The CDR3 DNA sequence: TGTGCCAGCAGCCGACTAGCGGGGGCCCCCACAGATACGCAGTATTTT. It is translated as CASSRLAGAPTDTQYF. The chain employs TRBV7-7 and TRBJ2-3, with 12 bases matching TRBD2. V trimming: 5 bases; J trimming: 2 bases; junction bases outside the gene matches: 5. This CDR3 spans 16 amino acids. From germline, CDR1 is SSHAT and CDR2 FNYEAQ (reference sequence).

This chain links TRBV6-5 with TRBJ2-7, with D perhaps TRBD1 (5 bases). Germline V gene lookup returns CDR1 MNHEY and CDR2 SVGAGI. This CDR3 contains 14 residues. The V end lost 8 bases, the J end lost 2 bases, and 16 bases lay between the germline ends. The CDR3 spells CASSRQGTAYEQYF. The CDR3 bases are TGTGCCAGCTCTCGGCAGGGAACAGCCTACGAGCAGTACTTC.

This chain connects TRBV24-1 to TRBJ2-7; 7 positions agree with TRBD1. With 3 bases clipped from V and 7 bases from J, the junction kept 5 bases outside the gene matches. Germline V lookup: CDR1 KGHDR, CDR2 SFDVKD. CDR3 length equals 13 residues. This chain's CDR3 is CATSDRSTGEQYF. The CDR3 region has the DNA TGTGCCACCAGTGATCGGTCGACAGGGGAGCAGTACTTC.

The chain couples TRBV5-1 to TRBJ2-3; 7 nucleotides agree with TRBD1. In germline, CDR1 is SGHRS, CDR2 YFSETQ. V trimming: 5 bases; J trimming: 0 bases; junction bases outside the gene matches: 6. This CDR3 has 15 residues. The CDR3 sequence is CASRGQAPSTDTQYF. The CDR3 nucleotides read TGCGCCAGCAGAGGACAGGCACCTAGCACAGATACGCAGTATTTT.

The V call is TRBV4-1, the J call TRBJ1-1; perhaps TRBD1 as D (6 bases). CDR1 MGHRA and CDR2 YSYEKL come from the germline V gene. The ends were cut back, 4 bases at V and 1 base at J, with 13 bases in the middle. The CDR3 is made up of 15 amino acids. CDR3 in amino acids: CASSRQEQSNTEAFF. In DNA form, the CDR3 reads TGCGCCAGCAGCCGACAGGAACAATCGAACACTGAAGCTTTCTTT.

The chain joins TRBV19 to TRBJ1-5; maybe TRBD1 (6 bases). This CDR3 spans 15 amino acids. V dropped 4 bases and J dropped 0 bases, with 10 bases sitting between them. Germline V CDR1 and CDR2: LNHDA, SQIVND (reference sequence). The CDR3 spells CASSTRQVSNQPQHF. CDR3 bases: TGTGCCAGTAGTACGCGACAGGTTAGCAATCAGCCCCAGCATTTT.

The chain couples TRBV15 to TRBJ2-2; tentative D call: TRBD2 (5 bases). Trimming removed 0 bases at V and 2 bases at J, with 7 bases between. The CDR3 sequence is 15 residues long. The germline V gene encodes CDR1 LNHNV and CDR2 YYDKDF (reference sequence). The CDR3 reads CATSREAVNTGELFF. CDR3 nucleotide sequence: TGTGCCACCAGCAGAGAAGCGGTTAACACCGGGGAGCTGTTTTTT.

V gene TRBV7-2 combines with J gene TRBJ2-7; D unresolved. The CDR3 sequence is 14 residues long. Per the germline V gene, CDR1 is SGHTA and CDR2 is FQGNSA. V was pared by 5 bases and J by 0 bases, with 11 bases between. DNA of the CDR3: TGTGCCAGCAGCCTAGACCATAGCTCCTACGAGCAGTACTTC. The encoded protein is CASSLDHSSYEQYF. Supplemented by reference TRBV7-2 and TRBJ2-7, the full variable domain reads GAGVSQSPSNKVTEKGKDVELRCDPISGHTALYWYRQSLGQGLEFLIYFQGNSAPDKSGLPSDRFSAERTGGSVSTLTIQRTQQEDSAVYLCASSLDHSSYEQYFGPGTRLTVT.

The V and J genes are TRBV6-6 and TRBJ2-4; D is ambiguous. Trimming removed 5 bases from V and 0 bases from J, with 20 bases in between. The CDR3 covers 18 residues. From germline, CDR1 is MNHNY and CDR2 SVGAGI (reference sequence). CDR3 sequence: CASSPWASSSRAKNIQYF. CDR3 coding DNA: TGTGCCAGCAGTCCGTGGGCCTCATCTTCACGAGCCAAAAACATTCAGTACTTC.

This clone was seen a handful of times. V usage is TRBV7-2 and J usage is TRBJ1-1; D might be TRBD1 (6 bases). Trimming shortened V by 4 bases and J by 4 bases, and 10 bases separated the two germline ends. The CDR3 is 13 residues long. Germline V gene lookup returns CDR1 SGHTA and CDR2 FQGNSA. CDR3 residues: CASSYTGPTEAFF. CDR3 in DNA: TGTGCCAGCAGCTACACAGGGCCCACTGAAGCTTTCTTT.

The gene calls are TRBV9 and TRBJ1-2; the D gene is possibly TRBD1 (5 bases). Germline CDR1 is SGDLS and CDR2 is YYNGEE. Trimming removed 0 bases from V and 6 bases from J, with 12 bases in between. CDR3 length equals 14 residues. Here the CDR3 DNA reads TGTGCCAGCAGCGTAGCTGAACAGGACGATGGCTACACCTTC. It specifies CASSVAEQDDGYTF.

Here the CDR3 reads CASSLLRGDSANHALYEQYF. In DNA, the CDR3 is TGTGCCAGCAGCTTGTTACGGGGGGATTCCGCCAATCACGCCCTTTACGAGCAGTACTTC. The V and J genes are TRBV5-5 and TRBJ2-7; 7 bases are a match to TRBD2. The V segment lost 1 base and the J segment 4 bases; nucleotides outside the gene matches: 23. Germline CDR1 and CDR2: SGHKS and YYEKEE (reference sequence). This CDR3 region has 20 residues.

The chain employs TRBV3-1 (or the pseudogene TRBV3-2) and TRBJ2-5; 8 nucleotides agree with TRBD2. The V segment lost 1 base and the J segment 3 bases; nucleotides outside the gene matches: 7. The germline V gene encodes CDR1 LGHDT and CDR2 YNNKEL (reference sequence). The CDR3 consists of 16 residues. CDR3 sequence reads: CASSQVGTRKKETQYF. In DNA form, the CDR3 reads TGTGCCAGCAGCCAAGTCGGGACTAGAAAGAAAGAGACCCAGTACTTC.

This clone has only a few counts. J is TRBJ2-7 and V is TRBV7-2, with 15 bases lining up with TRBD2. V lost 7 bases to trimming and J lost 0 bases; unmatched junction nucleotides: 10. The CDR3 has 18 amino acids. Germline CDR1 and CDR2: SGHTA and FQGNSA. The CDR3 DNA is TGTGCCAGCATCGGCCGGGGACTAGCGGGGGGTTCCTCCTACGAGCAGTACTTC. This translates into CASIGRGLAGGSSYEQYF.

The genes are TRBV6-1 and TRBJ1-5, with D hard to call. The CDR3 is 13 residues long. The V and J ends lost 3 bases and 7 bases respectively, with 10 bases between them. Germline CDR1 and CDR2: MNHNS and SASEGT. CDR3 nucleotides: TGTGCCAGCAGTGACCCCAGGTCCCAGCCCCAGCATTTT. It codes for CASSDPRSQPQHF.

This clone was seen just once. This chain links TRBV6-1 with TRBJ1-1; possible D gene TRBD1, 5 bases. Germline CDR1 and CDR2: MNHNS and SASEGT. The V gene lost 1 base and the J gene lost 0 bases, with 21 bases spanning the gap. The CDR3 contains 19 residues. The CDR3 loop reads CASSEDRGIGRGMNTEAFF. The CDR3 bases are TGTGCCAGCAGTGAAGACCGGGGGATCGGACGGGGTATGAACACTGAAGCTTTCTTT.

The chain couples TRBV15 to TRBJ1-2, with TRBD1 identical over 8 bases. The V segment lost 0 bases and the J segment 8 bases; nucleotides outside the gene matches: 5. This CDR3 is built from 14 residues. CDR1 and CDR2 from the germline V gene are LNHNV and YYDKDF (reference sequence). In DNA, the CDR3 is TGTGCCACCAGCAGAGAAGGGACAGGTTACGGCTACACCTTC. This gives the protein CATSREGTGYGYTF.

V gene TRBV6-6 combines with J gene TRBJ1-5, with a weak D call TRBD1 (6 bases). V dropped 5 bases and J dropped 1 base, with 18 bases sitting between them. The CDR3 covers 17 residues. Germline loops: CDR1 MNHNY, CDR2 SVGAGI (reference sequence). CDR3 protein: CASSHGTLGLSNQPQHF. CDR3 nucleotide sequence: TGTGCCAGCAGTCATGGGACACTAGGTTTAAGCAATCAGCCCCAGCATTTT.

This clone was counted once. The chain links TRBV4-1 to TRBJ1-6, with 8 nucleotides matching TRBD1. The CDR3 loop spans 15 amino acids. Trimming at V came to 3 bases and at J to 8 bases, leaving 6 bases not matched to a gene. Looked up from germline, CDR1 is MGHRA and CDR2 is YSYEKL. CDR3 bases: TGCGCCAGCAGCCAGCGGACAGGGAAGGATTCACCCCTCCACTTT. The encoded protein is CASSQRTGKDSPLHF.

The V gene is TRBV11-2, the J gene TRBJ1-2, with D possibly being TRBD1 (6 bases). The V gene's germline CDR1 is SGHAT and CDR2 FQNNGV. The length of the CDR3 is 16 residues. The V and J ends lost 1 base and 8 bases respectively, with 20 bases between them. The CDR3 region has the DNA TGTGCCAGCAGCTTAGGAATAGGGCAGGGGTCCGGAGGCTACACCTTC. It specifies CASSLGIGQGSGGYTF.

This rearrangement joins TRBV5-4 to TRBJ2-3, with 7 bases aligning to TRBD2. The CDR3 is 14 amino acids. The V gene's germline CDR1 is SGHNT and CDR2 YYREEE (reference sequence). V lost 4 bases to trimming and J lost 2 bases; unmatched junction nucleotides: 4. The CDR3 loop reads CASSTQRDTDTQYF. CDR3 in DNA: TGTGCCAGCAGCACACAGCGGGACACAGATACGCAGTATTTT.

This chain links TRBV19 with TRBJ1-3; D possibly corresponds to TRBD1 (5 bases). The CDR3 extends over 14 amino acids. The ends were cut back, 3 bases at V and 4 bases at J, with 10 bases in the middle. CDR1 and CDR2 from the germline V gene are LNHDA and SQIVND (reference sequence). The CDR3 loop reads CASSIQGAGNTIYF. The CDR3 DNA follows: TGTGCCAGTAGTATTCAAGGGGCCGGAAACACCATATATTTT.

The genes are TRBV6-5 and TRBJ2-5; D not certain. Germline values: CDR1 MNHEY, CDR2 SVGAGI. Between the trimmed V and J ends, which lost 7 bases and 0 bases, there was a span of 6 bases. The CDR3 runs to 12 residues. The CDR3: CASTRNQETQYF. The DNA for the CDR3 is TGTGCCAGCACCAGAAACCAAGAGACCCAGTACTTC.

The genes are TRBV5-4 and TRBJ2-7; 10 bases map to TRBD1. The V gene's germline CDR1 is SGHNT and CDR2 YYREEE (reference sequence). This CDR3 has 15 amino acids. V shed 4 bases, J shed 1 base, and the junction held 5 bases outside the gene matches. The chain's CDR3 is CASSMGQGFSYEQYF. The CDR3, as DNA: TGTGCCAGCAGCATGGGACAGGGGTTTTCCTACGAGCAGTACTTC. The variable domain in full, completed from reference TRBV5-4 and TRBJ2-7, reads ETGVTQSPTHLIKTRGQQVTLRCSSQSGHNTVSWYQQALGQGPQFIFQYYREEENGRGNFPPRFSGLQFPNYSSELNVNALELDDSALYLCASSMGQGFSYEQYFGPGTRLTVT.

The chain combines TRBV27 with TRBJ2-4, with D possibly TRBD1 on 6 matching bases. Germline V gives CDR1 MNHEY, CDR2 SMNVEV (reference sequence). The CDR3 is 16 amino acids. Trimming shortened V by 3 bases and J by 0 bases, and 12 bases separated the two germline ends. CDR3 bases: TGTGCCAGCAGTTTCGACAGGATACTAGCCAAAAACATTCAGTACTTC. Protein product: CASSFDRILAKNIQYF.

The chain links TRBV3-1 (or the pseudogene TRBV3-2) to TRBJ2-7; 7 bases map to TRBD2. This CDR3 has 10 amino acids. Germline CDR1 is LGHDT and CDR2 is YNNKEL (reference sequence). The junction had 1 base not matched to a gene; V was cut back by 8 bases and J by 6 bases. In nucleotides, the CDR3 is TGTGCCAGCGGGGGGGTCGAGCAGTACTTC. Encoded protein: CASGGVEQYF.

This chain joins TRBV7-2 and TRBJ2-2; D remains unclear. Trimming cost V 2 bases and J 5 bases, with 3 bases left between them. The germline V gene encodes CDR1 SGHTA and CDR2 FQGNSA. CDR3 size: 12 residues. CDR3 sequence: CASSLRTGELFF. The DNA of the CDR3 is TGTGCCAGCAGCTTACGGACCGGGGAGCTGTTTTTT. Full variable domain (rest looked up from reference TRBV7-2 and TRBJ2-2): GAGVSQSPSNKVTEKGKDVELRCDPISGHTALYWYRQSLGQGLEFLIYFQGNSAPDKSGLPSDRFSAERTGGSVSTLTIQRTQQEDSAVYLCASSLRTGELFFGEGSRLTVL.

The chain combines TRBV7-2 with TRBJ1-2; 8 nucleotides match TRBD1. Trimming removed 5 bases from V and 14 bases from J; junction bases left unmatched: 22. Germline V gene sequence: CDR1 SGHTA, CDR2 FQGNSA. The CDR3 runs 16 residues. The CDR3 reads CASSPQPGTGFSLDTF. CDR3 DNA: TGTGCCAGCAGCCCTCAACCCGGGACAGGCTTTTCGCTAGATACCTTC.